This record looks at one TCR beta chain sequence and its context. Its antigen is unknown. TCRdb reprocessed the reads via MiXCR and lists one record per CDR3 protein. The table has approximately 910,000 distinct CDR3 sequences, around 31% seen once. The CDR3 is 13 residues long. V was clipped by 5 bases and J by 6 bases, with 13 bases between them. The germline CDR1 and CDR2 sequences are SGHTA and FQGNSA. This entry comes from a study of T cell repertoires in cytomegalovirus infection. Across the study: Selected CMV epitopes included recently identified HLA-C-restricted ones as well as well-studied HLA-B-restricted ones. Based on public TCR beta signatures, there were indications of CMV infection and of a matching HLA type. General study findings and limits: HLA-C-restricted TCR beta clonotypes specific for CMV led the ex vivo response. Summed public TCR beta family frequency identified CMV carriers bearing the relevant HLA.

Sequenced material: cultured CD8+ T cells from PBMCs, taken from culture after CMV antigen stimulation. This TCR was recovered from a human donor in good health (CMV status not recorded). Some clones in this sample may be carry-over from other donors' samples. This sequence joins TRBV7-2 and TRBJ1-2, with D hard to call. The CDR3: CASSDTMVDGYTF. The CDR3 DNA sequence: TGTGCCAGCAGCGACACGATGGTAGATGGCTACACCTTC.